This record covers a single TCR beta chain. Antigen: not known. Clones were sequenced by immunoSEQ multiplex PCR, and TCRdb holds only the in-frame ones, with some missing. The sample contains a few hundred thousand clones, about 86% of which appear only once. The sample originates from a study of cytomegalovirus exposure and HLA in healthy donors. Study-wide context: The 90 to 150 validation repertoires used the same platform as the 666 first-cohort repertoires, a later analysis reported.

This CDR3 spans 13 amino acids. Trimming stripped 2 bases from V and 2 bases from J, with 7 bases between. Germline values: CDR1 MNHEY, CDR2 SMNVEV (reference sequence). General study findings and limits: Under in vitro conditions, a few CMV-associated chains were confirmed as specific for CMV antigens.

The TCR originated in a woman aged 18-29 years in good health and CMV-seronegative. The chain carries TRBV27 and TRBJ2-7; no definite D call. Sequencing was carried out using PBMCs. The CDR3 DNA follows: TGTGCCAGCAGTTTACGTCAGACCTACGAGCAGTACTTC. Translation: CASSLRQTYEQYF.